This record covers a single T cell receptor (beta chain). Its antigen is unknown. This specimen comes from a study of T cells in localized non-small cell lung cancer. General study findings and limits: Adjacent uninvolved lung had the highest clonality, suggesting focused antigen responses. Sequencing covered just one tumor region, so heterogeneity cannot be ruled out. When the top 100 tumor clones were examined, a median around 58 of them also appeared in the adjacent lung, which was paired and uninvolved.

Libraries were prepared by immunoSEQ multiplex PCR; TCRdb keeps only in-frame clonotypes and omits some of them. The sample contains about 35,000 clones, 80% to 95% of which appear only once. With 4 bases removed from V and 3 bases from J, the gap between germline ends came to 11 bases. Per the germline V gene, CDR1 is MRHNA and CDR2 is SNTAGT. The CDR3 has 14 amino acids. This sequence originates from a female donor older than 55 with stage II lung adenocarcinoma. This chain connects TRBV6-4 to TRBJ2-3; maybe TRBD2 (5 bases). Sequenced material: peripheral blood mononuclear cells, taken before any cancer treatment. The CDR3 bases are TGTGCCAGCAGTGTTACTGGGAGAACAGATACGCAGTATTTT. Translated, it gives CASSVTGRTDTQYF.